This T cell receptor (beta chain) was sequenced in a study of spatial heterogeneity in lung cancer. With V trimmed by 5 bases and J by 5 bases, 10 bases remained unmatched. The V gene's germline CDR1 is DFQATT and CDR2 SNEGSKA (reference sequence). This CDR3 contains 15 residues. The time point was: sample taken at primary tumor resection. Whole RNA obtained from tumor, nontumor lung or frozen PBMC underwent sequencing without sorting. TCRdb called the 5' RACE reads again in MiXCR, with one record for every CDR3 protein. The table records roughly 4,600 distinct CDR3 sequences, approximately 20% of them present only once.

Sequences were derived from normal lung tissue next to the tumor, sampled at surgery. This chain links TRBV20-1 with TRBJ2-3, with 10 bases fitting TRBD2. The sequence was collected from a male donor with early-stage non-small cell lung cancer. CDR3 loop: CSARLAGDVGDTQYF. The DNA for the CDR3 is TGCAGTGCTCGGCTAGCGGGGGACGTCGGAGATACGCAGTATTTT.